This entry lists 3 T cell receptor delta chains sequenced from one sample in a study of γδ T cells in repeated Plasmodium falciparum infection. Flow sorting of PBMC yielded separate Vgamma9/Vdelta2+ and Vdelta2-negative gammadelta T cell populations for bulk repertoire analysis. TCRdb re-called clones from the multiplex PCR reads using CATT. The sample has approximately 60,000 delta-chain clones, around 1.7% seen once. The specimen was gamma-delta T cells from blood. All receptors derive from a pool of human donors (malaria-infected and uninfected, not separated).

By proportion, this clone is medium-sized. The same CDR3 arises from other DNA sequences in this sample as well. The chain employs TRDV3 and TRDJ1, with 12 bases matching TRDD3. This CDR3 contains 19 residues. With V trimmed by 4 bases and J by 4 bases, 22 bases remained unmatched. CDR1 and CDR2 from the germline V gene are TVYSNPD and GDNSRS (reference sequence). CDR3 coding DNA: TGTGCCTCCACCTTCTCCCGTTACTGGGGGATACTGGGAAGCGATAAACTCATCTTT. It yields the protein CASTFSRYWGILGSDKLIF. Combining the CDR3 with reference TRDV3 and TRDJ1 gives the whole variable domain CDKVTQSSPDQTVASGSEVVLLCTYDTVYSNPDLFWYRIRPDYSFQFVFYGDNSRSEGADFTQGRFSVKHILTQKAFHLVISPVRTEDSATYYCASTFSRYWGILGSDKLIFGKGTRVTVEP.

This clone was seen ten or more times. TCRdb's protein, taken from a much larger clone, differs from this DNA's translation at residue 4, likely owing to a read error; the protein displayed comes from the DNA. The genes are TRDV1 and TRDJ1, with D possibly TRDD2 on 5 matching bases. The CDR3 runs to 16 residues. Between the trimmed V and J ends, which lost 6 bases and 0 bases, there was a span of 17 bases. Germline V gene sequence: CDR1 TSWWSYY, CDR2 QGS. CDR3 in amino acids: CALGEPFPPYTDKLIF. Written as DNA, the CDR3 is TGTGCTCTTGGAGAGCCTTTTCCTCCTTACACCGATAAACTCATCTTT.

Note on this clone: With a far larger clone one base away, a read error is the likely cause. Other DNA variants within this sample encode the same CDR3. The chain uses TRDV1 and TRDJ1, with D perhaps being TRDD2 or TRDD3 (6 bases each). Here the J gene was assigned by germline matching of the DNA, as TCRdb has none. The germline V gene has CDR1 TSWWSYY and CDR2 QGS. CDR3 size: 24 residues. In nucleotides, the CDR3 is TGTGCTATTGGGGAAACGGGCCTTCCCAAACGTGGAGGGGATCCACCCATAAACACTGATAAACTCATCTTT. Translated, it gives CAIGETGLPKRGGDPPINTDKLIF.